The present T cell receptor beta chain was sequenced within a study of CXCR3-negative and CXCR3-positive naive CD8 T cells. Notes on the study in general: CXCR3-positive naive cells carried more hydrophobic TRB CDR3s than CXCR3-negative ones.

All TRB cDNA libraries came from 5' RACE performed with UMI labels. Reanalyzing the 5' RACE reads, TCRdb keeps one entry per CDR3 protein, without DNA. The sample includes 130,000 to 150,000 distinct CDR3 sequences. Comment on this clonotype: Its antigen is unidentified.

The source material was naive CXCR3+ CD8+ T cells from blood. The subset here: CD45RO-CCR7+CD27+CD95- naive CD8+ T cells expressing CXCR3 (TNR3+). The receptor's source is a human donor in good health. Some clones in this sample may be carry-over from other donors' samples.

CDR3 in amino acids: CASSLAWDRGRLEQFF. The gene calls are TRBV7-2 and TRBJ2-1; checking the TCRdb D call of TRBD1 is not possible without DNA. Germline V CDR1 and CDR2: SGHTA, FQGNSA. The CDR3 is 16 amino acids.